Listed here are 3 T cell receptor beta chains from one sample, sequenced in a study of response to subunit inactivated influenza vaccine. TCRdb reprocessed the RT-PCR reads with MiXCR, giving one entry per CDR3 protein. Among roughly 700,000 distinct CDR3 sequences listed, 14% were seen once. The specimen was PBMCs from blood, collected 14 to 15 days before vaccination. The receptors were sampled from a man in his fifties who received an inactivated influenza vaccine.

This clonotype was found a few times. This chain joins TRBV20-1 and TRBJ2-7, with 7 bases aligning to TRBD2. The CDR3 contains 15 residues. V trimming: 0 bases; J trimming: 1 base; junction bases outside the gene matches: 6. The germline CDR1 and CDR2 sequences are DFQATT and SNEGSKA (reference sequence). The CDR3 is CSARDPKRDSYEQYF. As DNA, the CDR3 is TGCAGTGCTAGAGATCCTAAGCGGGATTCCTACGAGCAGTACTTC.

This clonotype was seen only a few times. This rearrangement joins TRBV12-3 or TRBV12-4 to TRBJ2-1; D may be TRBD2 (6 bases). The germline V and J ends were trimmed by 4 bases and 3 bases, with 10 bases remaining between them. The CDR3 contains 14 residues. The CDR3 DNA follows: TGTGCCAGCAGTTCTTGGGGGGACTACAATGAGCAGTTCTTC. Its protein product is CASSSWGDYNEQFF.

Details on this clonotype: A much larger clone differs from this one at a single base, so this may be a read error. The CDR3 sequence: CASRSPGTPHTQYF. CDR3 sequence (DNA): TGTGCCAGCAGGTCCCCGGGGACACCCCATACGCAGTATTTT. The V call is TRBV14, the J call TRBJ2-3, with D maybe TRBD1 (6 bases). Germline CDR1 is SGHDN and CDR2 is FVKESK. CDR3 length: 14 amino acids. V gave up 6 bases and J gave up 7 bases, with 17 bases separating them.